The clone carrying this TCR beta chain has a single count. These data originate in a study of human T cells and chemical hapten exposure. CDR1 is MNHNS and CDR2 is SASEGT in the germline V gene. V was pared by 2 bases and J by 1 base, with 3 bases between. CDR3 length equals 13 residues. Sample time point: patch test 2, 6 weeks after DPC sensitization. As for treatment: therapeutic diphenylcyclopropenone sensitization with weekly scalp DPC. Unfractionated whole blood was the source of the extracted total RNA. Library preparation tagged each individual cDNA molecule with a unique molecular identifier. A single record per CDR3 protein comes from TCRdb applying MiXCR to the RACE reads. The sample consists of about 70,000 distinct CDR3 sequences, about 8.5% of them appearing once.

This sequence was found in a woman aged 45 to 65 with alopecia areata. Some clones in this sample may be carry-over from other donors' samples. This rearrangement joins TRBV6-1 to TRBJ1-5, with D hard to call. The specimen was whole blood, collected in connection with sensitization to the hapten diphenylcyclopropenone (DPC). The CDR3 DNA sequence: TGTGCCAGCAGTGAAATGAGCAATCAGCCCCAGCATTTT. Amino acids: CASSEMSNQPQHF.